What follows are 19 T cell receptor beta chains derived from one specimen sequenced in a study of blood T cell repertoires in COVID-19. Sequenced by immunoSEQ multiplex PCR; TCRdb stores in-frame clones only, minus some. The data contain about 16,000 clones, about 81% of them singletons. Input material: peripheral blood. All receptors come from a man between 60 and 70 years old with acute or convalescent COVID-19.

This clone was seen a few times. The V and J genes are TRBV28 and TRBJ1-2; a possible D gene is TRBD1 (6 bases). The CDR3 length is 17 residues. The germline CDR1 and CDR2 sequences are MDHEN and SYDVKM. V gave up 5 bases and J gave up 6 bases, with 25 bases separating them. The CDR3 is CASSLRLRGWEQDGYTF. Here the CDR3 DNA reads TGTGCCAGCAGTCTACGCCTCAGGGGTTGGGAGCAAGATGGCTACACCTTC.

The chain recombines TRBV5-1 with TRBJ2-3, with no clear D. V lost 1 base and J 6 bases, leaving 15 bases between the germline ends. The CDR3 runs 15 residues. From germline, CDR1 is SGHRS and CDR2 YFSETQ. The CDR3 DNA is TGCGCCAGCAGCTTGTCAACTCCAATGTACGATACGCAGTATTTT. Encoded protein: CASSLSTPMYDTQYF.

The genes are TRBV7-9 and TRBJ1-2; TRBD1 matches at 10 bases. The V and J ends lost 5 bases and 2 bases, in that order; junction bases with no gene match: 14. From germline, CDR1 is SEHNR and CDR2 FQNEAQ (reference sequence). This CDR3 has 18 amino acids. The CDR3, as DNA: TGTGCCAGCAGCGCCTACGCCGGGACAGGGGCAGGGAACTATGGCTACACCTTC. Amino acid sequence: CASSAYAGTGAGNYGYTF.

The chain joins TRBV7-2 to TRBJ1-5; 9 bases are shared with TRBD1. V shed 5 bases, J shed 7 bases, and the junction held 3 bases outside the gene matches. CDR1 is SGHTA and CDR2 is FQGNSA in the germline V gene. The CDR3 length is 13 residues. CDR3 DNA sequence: TGTGCCAGCAGCGGGGACAGGGACCAGCCCCAGCATTTT. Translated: CASSGDRDQPQHF.

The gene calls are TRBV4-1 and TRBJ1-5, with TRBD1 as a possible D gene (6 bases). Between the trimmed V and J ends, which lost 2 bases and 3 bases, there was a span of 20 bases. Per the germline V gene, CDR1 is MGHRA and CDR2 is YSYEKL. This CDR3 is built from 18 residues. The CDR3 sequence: CASSQSPGGAMTNQPQHF. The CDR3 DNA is TGCGCCAGCAGCCAATCCCCGGGGGGGGCAATGACCAATCAGCCCCAGCATTTT.

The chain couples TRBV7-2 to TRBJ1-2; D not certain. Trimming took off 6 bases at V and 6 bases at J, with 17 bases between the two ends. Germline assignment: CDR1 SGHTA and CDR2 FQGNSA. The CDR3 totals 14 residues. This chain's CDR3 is CASSFSREGNGYTF. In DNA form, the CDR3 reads TGTGCCAGCAGTTTTTCCCGGGAGGGAAATGGCTACACCTTC.

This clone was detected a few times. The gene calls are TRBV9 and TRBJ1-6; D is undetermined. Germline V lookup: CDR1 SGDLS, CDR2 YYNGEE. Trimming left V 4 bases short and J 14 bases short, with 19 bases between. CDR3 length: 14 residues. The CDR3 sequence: CASSPGPLNSALHF. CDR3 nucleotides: TGTGCCAGCAGCCCTGGGCCTCTAAATTCGGCCCTCCACTTT.

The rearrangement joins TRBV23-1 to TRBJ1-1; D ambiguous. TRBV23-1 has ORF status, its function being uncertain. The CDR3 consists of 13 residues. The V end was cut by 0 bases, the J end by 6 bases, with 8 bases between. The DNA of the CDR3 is TGCGCCAGCAGTCAATCTGTCGGGGCTGAAGCTTTCTTT. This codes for CASSQSVGAEAFF.

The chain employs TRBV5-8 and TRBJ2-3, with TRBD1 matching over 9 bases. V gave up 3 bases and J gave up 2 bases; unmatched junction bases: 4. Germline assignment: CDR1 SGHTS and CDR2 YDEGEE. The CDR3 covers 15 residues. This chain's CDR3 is CASSSGTGSTDTQYF. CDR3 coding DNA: TGTGCCAGCAGCTCCGGGACAGGGTCCACAGATACGCAGTATTTT.

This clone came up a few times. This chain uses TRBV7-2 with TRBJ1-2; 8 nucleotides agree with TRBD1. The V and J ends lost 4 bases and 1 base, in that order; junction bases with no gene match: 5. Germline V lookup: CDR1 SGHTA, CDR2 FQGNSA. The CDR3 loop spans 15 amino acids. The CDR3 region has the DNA TGTGCCAGCAGCTGGGCAGGGGGCAGTAACTATGGCTACACCTTC. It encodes CASSWAGGSNYGYTF.

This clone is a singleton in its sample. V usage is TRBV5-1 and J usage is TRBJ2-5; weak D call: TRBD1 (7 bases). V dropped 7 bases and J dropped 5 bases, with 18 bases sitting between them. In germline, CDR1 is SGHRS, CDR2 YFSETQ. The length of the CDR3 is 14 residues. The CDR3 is CASAFSRGRETQYF. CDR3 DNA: TGCGCCAGCGCTTTTTCCAGGGGGAGGGAGACCCAGTACTTC.

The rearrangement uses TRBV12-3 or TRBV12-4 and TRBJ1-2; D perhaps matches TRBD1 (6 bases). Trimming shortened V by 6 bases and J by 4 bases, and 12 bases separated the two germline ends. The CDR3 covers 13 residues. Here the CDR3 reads CASRSQGPYGYTF. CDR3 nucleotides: TGTGCCAGCAGGTCACAGGGCCCCTATGGCTACACCTTC.

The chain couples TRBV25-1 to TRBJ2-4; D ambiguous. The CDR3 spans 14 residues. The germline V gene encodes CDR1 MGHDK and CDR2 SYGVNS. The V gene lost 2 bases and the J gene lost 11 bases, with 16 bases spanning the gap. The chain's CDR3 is CASSEMGSIEVQYF. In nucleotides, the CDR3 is TGTGCCAGCAGTGAAATGGGTTCGATTGAGGTTCAGTACTTC.

The CDR3 coding sequence is TGTGCCAGCAGTTCAACAGGGGGCAATGAAAAACTGTTTTTT. Translating gives CASSSTGGNEKLFF. The chain has TRBV27 and TRBJ1-4; 9 bases match TRBD1. The CDR3 is 14 amino acids. J was trimmed by 5 bases and V by 4 bases; bases with no gene match: 2. CDR1 and CDR2 (germline): MNHEY, SMNVEV (reference sequence).

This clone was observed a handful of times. The CDR3: CASSPSKIPSYEQYF. The CDR3 DNA is TGTGCCAGCAGCCCCAGTAAGATTCCCTCCTACGAGCAGTACTTC. The chain recombines TRBV2 with TRBJ2-7; D ambiguous. In germline, CDR1 is SNHLY, CDR2 FYNNEI. The V and J ends lost 6 bases and 0 bases respectively, with 15 bases between them. The CDR3 sequence is 15 residues long.

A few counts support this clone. CDR3 region: CASSFFPGLGYEQYF. The CDR3 bases are TGTGCCAGCAGTTTCTTCCCGGGACTCGGCTACGAGCAGTACTTC. V is TRBV7-2 and J is TRBJ2-7; D is possibly TRBD2 (6 bases). V was trimmed by 6 bases and J by 3 bases, leaving 18 bases between them. The length of the CDR3 is 15 residues. Germline loops: CDR1 SGHTA, CDR2 FQGNSA.

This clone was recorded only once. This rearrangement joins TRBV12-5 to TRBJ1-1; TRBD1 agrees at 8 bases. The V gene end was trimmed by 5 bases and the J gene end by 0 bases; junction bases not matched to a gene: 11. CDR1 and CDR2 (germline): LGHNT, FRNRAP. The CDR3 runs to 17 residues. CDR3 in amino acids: CASGQGIVGQVNTEAFF. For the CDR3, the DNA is TGTGCTAGTGGTCAAGGAATTGTGGGACAGGTGAACACTGAAGCTTTCTTT.

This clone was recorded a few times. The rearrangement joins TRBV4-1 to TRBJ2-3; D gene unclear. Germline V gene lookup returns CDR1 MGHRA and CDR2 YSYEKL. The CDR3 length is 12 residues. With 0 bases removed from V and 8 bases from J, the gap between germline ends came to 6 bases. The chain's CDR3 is CASSQDQVTQYF. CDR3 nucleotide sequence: TGCGCCAGCAGCCAAGATCAGGTTACGCAGTATTTT.

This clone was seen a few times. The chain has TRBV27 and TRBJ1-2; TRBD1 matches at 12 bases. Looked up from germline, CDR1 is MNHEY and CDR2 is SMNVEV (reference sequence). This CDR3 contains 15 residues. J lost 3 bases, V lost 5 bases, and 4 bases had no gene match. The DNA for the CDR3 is TGTGCCAGCAGTACCGGGACAGGGGGCCACTATGGCTACACCTTC. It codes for CASSTGTGGHYGYTF.